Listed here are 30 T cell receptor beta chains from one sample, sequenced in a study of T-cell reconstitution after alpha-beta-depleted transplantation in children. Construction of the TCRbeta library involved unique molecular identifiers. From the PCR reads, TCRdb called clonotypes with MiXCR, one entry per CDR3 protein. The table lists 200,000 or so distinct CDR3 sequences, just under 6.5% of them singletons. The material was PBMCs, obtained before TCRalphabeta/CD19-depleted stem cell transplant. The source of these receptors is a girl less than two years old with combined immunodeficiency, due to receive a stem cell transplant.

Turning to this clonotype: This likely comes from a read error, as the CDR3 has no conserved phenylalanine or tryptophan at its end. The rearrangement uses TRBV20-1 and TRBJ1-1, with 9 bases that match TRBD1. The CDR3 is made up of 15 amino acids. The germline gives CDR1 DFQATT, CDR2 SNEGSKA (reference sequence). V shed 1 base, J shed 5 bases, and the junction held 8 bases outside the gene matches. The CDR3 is CSARGATGGGTEAFY. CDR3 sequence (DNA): TGCAGTGCTAGAGGCGCGACAGGGGGTGGGACTGAAGCTTTCTAT.

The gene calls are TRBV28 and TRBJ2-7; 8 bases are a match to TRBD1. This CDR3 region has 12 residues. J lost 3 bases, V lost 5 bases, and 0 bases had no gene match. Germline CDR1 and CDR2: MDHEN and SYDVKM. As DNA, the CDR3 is TGTGCCAGCAGTACAGGGGGCTACGAGCAGTACTTC. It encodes CASSTGGYEQYF.

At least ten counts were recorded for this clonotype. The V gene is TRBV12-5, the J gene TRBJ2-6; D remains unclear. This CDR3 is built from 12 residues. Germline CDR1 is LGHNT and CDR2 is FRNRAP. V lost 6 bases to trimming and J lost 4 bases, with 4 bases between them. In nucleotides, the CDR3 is TGTGCTAGTGGGCGGGGGGCCAACGTCCTGACTTTC. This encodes CASGRGANVLTF. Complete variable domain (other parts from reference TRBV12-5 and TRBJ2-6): DARVTQTPRHKVTEMGQEVTMRCQPILGHNTVFWYRQTMMQGLELLAYFRNRAPLDDSGMPKDRFSAEMPDATLATLKIQPSEPRDSAVYFCASGRGANVLTFGAGSRLTVL.

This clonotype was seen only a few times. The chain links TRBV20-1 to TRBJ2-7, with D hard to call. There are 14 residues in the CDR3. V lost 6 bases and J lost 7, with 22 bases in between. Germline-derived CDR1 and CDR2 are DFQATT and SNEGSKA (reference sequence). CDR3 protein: CSAPPLSRPSEQYF. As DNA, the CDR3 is TGCAGTGCGCCGCCTCTATCCCGCCCCTCTGAGCAGTACTTC.

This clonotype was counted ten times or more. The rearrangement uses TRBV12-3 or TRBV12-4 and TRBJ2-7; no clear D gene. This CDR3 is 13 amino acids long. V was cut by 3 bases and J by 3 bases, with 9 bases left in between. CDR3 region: CASSFGPNYEQYF. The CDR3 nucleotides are TGTGCCAGCAGTTTTGGGCCAAACTACGAGCAGTACTTC.

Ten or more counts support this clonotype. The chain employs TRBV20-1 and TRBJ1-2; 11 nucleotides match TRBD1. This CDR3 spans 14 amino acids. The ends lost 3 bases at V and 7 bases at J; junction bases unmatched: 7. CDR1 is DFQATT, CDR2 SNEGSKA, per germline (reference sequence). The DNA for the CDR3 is TGCAGTGCTAGCCGGACAGGGGGCGGCTTTGGCTACACCTTC. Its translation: CSASRTGGGFGYTF.

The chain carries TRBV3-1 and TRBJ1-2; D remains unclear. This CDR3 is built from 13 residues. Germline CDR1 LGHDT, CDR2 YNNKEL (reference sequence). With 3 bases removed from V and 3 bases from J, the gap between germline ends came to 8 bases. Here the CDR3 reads CASSHRLDYGYTF. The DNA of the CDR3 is TGTGCCAGCAGCCATAGGCTCGACTATGGCTACACCTTC.

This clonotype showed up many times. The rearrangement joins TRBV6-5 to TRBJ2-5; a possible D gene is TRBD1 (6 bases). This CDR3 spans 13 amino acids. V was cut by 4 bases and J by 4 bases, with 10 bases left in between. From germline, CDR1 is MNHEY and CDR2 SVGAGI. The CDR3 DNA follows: TGTGCCAGCAGTTCCGACAGGCCAGAGACCCAGTACTTC. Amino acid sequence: CASSSDRPETQYF.

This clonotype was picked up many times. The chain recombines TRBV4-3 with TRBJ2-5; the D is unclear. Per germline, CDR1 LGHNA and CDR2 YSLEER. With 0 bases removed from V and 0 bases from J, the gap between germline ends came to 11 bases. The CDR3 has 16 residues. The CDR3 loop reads CASSQDPASYQETQYF. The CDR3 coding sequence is TGCGCCAGCAGCCAAGATCCGGCGTCCTACCAAGAGACCCAGTACTTC.

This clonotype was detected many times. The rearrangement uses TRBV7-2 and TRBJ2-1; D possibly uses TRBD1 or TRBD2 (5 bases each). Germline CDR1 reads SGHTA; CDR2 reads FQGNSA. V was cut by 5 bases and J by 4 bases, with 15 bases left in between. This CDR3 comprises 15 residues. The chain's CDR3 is CASSDNRGPYNEQFF. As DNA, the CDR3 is TGTGCCAGCAGCGATAATCGGGGCCCTTACAATGAGCAGTTCTTC. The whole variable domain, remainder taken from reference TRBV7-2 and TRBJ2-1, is GAGVSQSPSNKVTEKGKDVELRCDPISGHTALYWYRQSLGQGLEFLIYFQGNSAPDKSGLPSDRFSAERTGGSVSTLTIQRTQQEDSAVYLCASSDNRGPYNEQFFGPGTRLTVL.

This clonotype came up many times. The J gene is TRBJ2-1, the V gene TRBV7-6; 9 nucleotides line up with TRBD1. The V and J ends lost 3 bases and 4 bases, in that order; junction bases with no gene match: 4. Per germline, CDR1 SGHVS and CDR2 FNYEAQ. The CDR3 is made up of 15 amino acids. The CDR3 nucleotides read TGTGCCAGCAGCTTGGACAGGGGCTATTACAATGAGCAGTTCTTC. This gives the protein CASSLDRGYYNEQFF.

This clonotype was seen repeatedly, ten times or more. CDR3 protein: CASSLATGGYTEAFF. The CDR3 nucleotides read TGCGCCAGCAGCTTAGCCACAGGGGGGTACACTGAAGCTTTCTTT. The chain joins TRBV5-1 to TRBJ1-1; 8 bases align to TRBD1. The CDR3 length is 15 residues. Germline V gene lookup returns CDR1 SGHRS and CDR2 YFSETQ. With 2 bases clipped from V and 3 bases from J, the junction kept 6 bases outside the gene matches.

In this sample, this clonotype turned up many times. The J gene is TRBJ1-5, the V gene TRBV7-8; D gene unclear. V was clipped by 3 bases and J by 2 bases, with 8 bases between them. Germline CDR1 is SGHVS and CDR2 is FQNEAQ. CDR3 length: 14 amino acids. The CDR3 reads CASSLSNGNQPQHF. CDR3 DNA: TGTGCCAGCAGCTTGTCGAATGGCAATCAGCCCCAGCATTTT.

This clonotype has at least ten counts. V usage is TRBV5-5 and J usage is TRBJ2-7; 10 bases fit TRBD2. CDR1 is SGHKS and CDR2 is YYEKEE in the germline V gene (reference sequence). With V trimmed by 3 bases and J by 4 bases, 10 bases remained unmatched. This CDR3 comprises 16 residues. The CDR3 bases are TGTGCCAGCAGCTGGACCGGGACTAGCGAGTTGTACGAGCAGTACTTC. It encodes CASSWTGTSELYEQYF.

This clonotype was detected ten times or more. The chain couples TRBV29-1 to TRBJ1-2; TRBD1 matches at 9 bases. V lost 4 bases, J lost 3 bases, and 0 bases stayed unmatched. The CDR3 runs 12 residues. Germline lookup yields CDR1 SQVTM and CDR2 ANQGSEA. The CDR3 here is CSVGTGDYGYTF. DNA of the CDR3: TGCAGCGTTGGGACAGGGGACTATGGCTACACCTTC.

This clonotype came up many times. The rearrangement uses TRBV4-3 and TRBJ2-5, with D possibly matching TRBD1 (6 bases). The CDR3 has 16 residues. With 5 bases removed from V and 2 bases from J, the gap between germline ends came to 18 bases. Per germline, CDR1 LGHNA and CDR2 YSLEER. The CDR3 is CASSSWTDPSQETQYF. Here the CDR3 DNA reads TGCGCCAGCAGCTCCTGGACAGACCCGTCACAAGAGACCCAGTACTTC.

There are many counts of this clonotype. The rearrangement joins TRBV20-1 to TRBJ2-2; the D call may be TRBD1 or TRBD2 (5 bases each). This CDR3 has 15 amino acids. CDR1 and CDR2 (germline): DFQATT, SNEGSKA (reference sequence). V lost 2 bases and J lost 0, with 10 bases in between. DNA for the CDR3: TGCAGTGCTAGACCAGGGACGGCGAACACCGGGGAGCTGTTTTTT. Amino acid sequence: CSARPGTANTGELFF.

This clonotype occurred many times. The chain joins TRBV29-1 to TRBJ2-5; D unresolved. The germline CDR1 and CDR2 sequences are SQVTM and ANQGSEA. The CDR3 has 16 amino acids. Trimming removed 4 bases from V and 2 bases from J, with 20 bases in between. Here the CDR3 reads CSVAGLAGASQETQYF. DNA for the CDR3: TGCAGCGTTGCAGGATTGGCAGGAGCTTCTCAAGAGACCCAGTACTTC. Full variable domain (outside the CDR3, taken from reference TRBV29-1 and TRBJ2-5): SAVISQKPSRDICQRGTSLTIQCQVDSQVTMMFWYRQQPGQSLTLIATANQGSEATYESGFVIDKFPISRPNLTFSTLTVSNMSPEDSSIYLCSVAGLAGASQETQYFGPGTRLLVL.

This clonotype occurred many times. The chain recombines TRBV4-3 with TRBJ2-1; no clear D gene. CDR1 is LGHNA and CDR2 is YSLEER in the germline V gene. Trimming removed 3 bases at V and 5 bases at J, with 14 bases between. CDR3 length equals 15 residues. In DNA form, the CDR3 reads TGCGCCAGCAGCCACATAGAGCTGCAAAACAATGAGCAGTTCTTC. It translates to CASSHIELQNNEQFF.

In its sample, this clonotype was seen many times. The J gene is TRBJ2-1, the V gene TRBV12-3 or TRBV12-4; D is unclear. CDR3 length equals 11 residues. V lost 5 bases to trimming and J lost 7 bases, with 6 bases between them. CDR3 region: CASSPVNEQFF. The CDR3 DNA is TGTGCCAGCAGTCCGGTAAATGAGCAGTTCTTC.

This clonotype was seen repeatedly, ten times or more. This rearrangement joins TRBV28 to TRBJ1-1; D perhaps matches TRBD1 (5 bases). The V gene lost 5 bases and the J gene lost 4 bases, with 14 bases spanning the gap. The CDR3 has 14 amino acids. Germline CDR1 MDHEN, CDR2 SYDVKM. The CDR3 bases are TGTGCCAGCAGTCTGGGACTCAGGCGCACTGAAGCTTTCTTT. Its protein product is CASSLGLRRTEAFF.

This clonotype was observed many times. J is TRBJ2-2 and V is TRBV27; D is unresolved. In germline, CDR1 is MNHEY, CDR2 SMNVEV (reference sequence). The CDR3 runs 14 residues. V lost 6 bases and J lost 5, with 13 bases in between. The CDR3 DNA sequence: TGTGCCAGCAGCCCCCCTCCGTATACCGGGGAGCTGTTTTTT. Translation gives CASSPPPYTGELFF.

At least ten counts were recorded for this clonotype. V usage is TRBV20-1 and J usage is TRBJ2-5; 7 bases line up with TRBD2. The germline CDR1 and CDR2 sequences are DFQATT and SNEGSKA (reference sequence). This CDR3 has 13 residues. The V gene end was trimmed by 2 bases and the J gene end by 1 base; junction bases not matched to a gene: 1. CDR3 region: CSARLAVQETQYF. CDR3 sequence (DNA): TGCAGTGCTAGACTAGCGGTCCAAGAGACCCAGTACTTC.

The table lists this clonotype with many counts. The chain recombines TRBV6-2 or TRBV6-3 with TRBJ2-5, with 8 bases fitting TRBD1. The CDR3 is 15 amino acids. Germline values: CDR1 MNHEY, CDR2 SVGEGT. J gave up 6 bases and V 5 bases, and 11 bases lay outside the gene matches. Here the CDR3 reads CASSPLTTGVQTQYF. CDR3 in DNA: TGTGCCAGCAGTCCCCTGACGACAGGGGTACAGACCCAGTACTTC.

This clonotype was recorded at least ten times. The chain's CDR3 is CATRRTSGGTDTQYF. The CDR3 bases are TGTGCTACCCGCCGGACTAGCGGGGGGACAGATACGCAGTATTTT. The chain links TRBV2 to TRBJ2-3, with 14 bases fitting TRBD2. CDR1 SNHLY and CDR2 FYNNEI come from the germline V gene. This CDR3 has 15 residues.

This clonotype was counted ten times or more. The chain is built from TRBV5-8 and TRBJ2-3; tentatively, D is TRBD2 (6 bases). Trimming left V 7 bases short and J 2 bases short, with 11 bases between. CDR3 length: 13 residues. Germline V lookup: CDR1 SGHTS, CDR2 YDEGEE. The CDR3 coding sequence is TGTGCCAGCCCGTCGGGGGTCACAGATACGCAGTATTTT. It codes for CASPSGVTDTQYF.

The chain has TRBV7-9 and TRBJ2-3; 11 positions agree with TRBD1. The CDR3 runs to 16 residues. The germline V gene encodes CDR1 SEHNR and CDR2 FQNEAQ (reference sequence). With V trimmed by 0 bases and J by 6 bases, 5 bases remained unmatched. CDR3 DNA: TGTGCCAGCAGCTTAGCCGGACAGGGGGCGCCGGATACGCAGTATTTT. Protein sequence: CASSLAGQGAPDTQYF.

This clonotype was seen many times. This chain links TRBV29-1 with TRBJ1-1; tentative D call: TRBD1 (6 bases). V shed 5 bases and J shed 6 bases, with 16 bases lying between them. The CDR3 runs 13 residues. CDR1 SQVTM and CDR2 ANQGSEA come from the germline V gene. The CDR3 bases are TGCAGCGTTCAACCCCCAGGGGCCCCTGAAGCTTTCTTT. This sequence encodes CSVQPPGAPEAFF.

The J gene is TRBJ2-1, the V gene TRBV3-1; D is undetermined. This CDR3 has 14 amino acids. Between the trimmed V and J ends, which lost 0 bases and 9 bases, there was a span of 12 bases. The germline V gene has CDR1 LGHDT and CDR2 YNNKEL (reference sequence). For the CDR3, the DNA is TGTGCCAGCAGCCAAGAAAGGACGCCCCGTGAGCAGTTCTTC. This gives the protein CASSQERTPREQFF.

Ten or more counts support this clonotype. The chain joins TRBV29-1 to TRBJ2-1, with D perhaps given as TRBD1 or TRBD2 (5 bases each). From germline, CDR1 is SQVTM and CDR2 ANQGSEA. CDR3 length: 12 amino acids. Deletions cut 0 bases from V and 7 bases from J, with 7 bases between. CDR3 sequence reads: CSVEEGENEQFF. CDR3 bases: TGCAGCGTTGAAGAGGGGGAGAATGAGCAGTTCTTC.